A single sample is the source of the 19 T cell receptor beta chains below, sequenced in a study of blood T cell repertoires in COVID-19. Profiling relied on immunoSEQ multiplex PCR, and the TCRdb table lists in-frame clones only, not all of them. The sample records tens of thousands of clones, 87% being singletons. Material for sequencing was peripheral blood. These receptors were collected from a man aged 60 to 75 with COVID-19, enrolled during active disease.

The chain has TRBV27 and TRBJ2-1, with D possibly being TRBD2 (5 bases). V shed 3 bases and J shed 6 bases, with 12 bases lying between them. The CDR3 runs to 14 residues. Germline V CDR1 and CDR2: MNHEY, SMNVEV (reference sequence). In nucleotides, the CDR3 is TGTGCCAGCAGTTTGGGTCTAGCATTCAATGAGCAGTTCTTC. Protein: CASSLGLAFNEQFF.

The rearrangement joins TRBV27 to TRBJ2-5; 13 nucleotides line up with TRBD2. There are 17 residues in the CDR3. Germline-derived CDR1 and CDR2 are MNHEY and SMNVEV (reference sequence). The V and J ends lost 2 bases and 4 bases, in that order; junction bases with no gene match: 7. The CDR3 DNA reads TGTGCCAGCAGTTTACGCGGACTAGCGGGAGTAGGAGAGACCCAGTACTTC. It codes for CASSLRGLAGVGETQYF.

The chain carries TRBV18 and TRBJ1-6; D uncertain. Trimming cost V 3 bases and J 7 bases, with 13 bases left between them. From germline, CDR1 is KGHSH and CDR2 LQKENI. CDR3 length: 15 residues. CDR3 bases: TGTGCCAGCTCACCGAGGGCAGGAGGGAATTCACCCCTCCACTTT. Its translation is CASSPRAGGNSPLHF.

The CDR3 nucleotides read TGTGCCAGCAGCTTAGTAGTAGGGGGTCCGGGACAGTCCTACAATGAGCAGTTCTTC. Translating it yields CASSLVVGGPGQSYNEQFF. The V call is TRBV11-2, the J call TRBJ2-1, with 7 bases aligning to TRBD1. J gave up 1 base and V 1 base, and 13 bases lay outside the gene matches. This CDR3 comprises 19 residues. Germline V gene data show CDR1 as SGHAT and CDR2 as FQNNGV. The full variable domain, completed using reference TRBV11-2 and TRBJ2-1, is EAGVAQSPRYKIIEKRQSVAFWCNPISGHATLYWYQQILGQGPKLLIQFQNNGVVDDSQLPKDRFSAERLKGVDSTLKIQPAKLEDSAVYLCASSLVVGGPGQSYNEQFFGPGTRLTVL.

The chain carries TRBV5-1 and TRBJ1-6, with 7 bases identical to TRBD1. With V trimmed by 2 bases and J by 5 bases, 4 bases remained unmatched. The CDR3 sequence is 15 residues long. Germline CDR1 reads SGHRS; CDR2 reads YFSETQ. Here the CDR3 reads CASSFYRGDNSPLHF. DNA for the CDR3: TGCGCCAGCAGCTTTTACAGGGGTGATAATTCACCCCTCCACTTT. The complete variable domain, with remaining parts taken from reference TRBV5-1 and TRBJ1-6, reads KAGVTQTPRYLIKTRGQQVTLSCSPISGHRSVSWYQQTPGQGLQFLFEYFSETQRNKGNFPGRFSGRQFSNSRSEMNVSTLELGDSALYLCASSFYRGDNSPLHFGNGTRLTVT.

The V gene is TRBV19, the J gene TRBJ2-1, with 8 bases fitting TRBD2. Trimming removed 5 bases from V and 8 bases from J; junction bases left unmatched: 11. Germline loops: CDR1 LNHDA, CDR2 SQIVND (reference sequence). CDR3 length equals 15 residues. CDR3 coding DNA: TGTGCCAGTAGTTCCCAGCGGGAGAGAGGGGATGAGCAGTTCTTC. Protein: CASSSQRERGDEQFF.

A few counts support this clone. The rearrangement uses TRBV7-2 and TRBJ1-2; D is unclear. Looked up from germline, CDR1 is SGHTA and CDR2 is FQGNSA. V was cut by 0 bases and J by 4 bases, with 3 bases left in between. The CDR3 contains 12 residues. CDR3 nucleotide sequence: TGTGCCAGCAGCTTAGCGAGCTATGGCTACACCTTC. Translating it yields CASSLASYGYTF.

The chain links TRBV28 to TRBJ2-7; D may be TRBD2 (5 bases). Germline assignment: CDR1 MDHEN and CDR2 SYDVKM. CDR3 length equals 14 residues. Trimming pared 6 bases from V and 3 bases from J, leaving 15 bases between. DNA of the CDR3: TGTGCCAGCAGGTCTCCGGACGGACTCTACGAGCAGTACTTC. Residues: CASRSPDGLYEQYF.

This chain uses TRBV5-8 with TRBJ2-5; either TRBD1 or TRBD2 may fit D (5 bases each). Trimming pared 7 bases from V and 1 base from J, leaving 17 bases between. Germline V gene data show CDR1 as SGHTS and CDR2 as YDEGEE. CDR3 length: 15 residues. The CDR3 DNA sequence: TGTGCCAGCTCCTTGGGACGTAGCGTCCAAGAGACCCAGTACTTC. This encodes CASSLGRSVQETQYF.

The J gene is TRBJ2-3, the V gene TRBV28; tentatively, D is TRBD2 (5 bases). Germline V gives CDR1 MDHEN, CDR2 SYDVKM. Trimming left V 3 bases short and J 0 bases short, with 22 bases between. The CDR3 runs to 19 residues. The CDR3 DNA reads as TGTGCCAGCAGTTTTGGGTGGAGCGTTAGGACTTCTAGCACAGATACGCAGTATTTT. It is translated as CASSFGWSVRTSSTDTQYF.

This chain uses TRBV6-1 with TRBJ1-5; D may be TRBD1 (5 bases). V shed 1 base and J shed 5 bases, with 9 bases lying between them. This CDR3 contains 14 residues. CDR1 and CDR2 (germline): MNHNS, SASEGT. The CDR3 loop is CASSEGGVDQPQHF. CDR3 bases: TGTGCCAGCAGTGAAGGGGGCGTCGATCAGCCCCAGCATTTT.

The chain employs TRBV11-2 and TRBJ2-5; 9 nucleotides match TRBD2. The CDR3 sequence is 18 residues long. The ends lost 5 bases at V and 5 bases at J; junction bases unmatched: 18. Germline CDR1 reads SGHAT; CDR2 reads FQNNGV. The CDR3 region is CASSPAVIAGVPSETQYF. CDR3 in DNA: TGTGCCAGCAGCCCCGCCGTAATAGCGGGAGTTCCCTCGGAGACCCAGTACTTC.

This clone turned up a few times. The chain has TRBV6-5 and TRBJ2-2, with a tentative D call TRBD2 (5 bases). The CDR3 extends over 15 amino acids. The germline CDR1 and CDR2 sequences are MNHEY and SVGAGI. The V end lost 0 bases, the J end lost 5 bases, and 10 bases lay between the germline ends. The CDR3 loop reads CASSYSKGETGELFF. CDR3 nucleotide sequence: TGTGCCAGCAGTTACTCGAAGGGAGAAACCGGGGAGCTGTTTTTT.

The genes are TRBV19 and TRBJ1-3; D unresolved. This CDR3 region has 16 residues. With 5 bases removed from V and 0 bases from J, the gap between germline ends came to 14 bases. The germline V gene encodes CDR1 LNHDA and CDR2 SQIVND (reference sequence). The DNA for the CDR3 is TGTGCCAGTAGTCCGCGACTCACTCCCTCTGGAAACACCATATATTTT. Encoded protein: CASSPRLTPSGNTIYF.

The rearrangement links TRBV19 to TRBJ2-3; TRBD2 aligns across 7 bases. There are 17 residues in the CDR3. Germline CDR1 is LNHDA and CDR2 is SQIVND (reference sequence). The V segment lost 1 base and the J segment 4 bases; nucleotides outside the gene matches: 11. The CDR3 sequence is CASSIVVGGRGADTQYF. The CDR3 DNA sequence: TGTGCCAGTAGTATAGTAGTGGGCGGGAGAGGAGCAGATACGCAGTATTTT. The whole variable domain, filled in from reference TRBV19 and TRBJ2-3, reads DGGITQSPKYLFRKEGQNVTLSCEQNLNHDAMYWYRQDPGQGLRLIYYSQIVNDFQKGDIAEGYSVSREKKESFPLTVTSAQKNPTAFYLCASSIVVGGRGADTQYFGPGTRLTVL.

J is TRBJ1-2 and V is TRBV28; 8 nucleotides match TRBD1. Per germline, CDR1 MDHEN and CDR2 SYDVKM. The V gene end was trimmed by 4 bases and the J gene end by 4 bases; junction bases not matched to a gene: 8. This CDR3 contains 15 residues. This chain's CDR3 is CASSSIQGAIYGYTF. DNA of the CDR3: TGTGCCAGCAGTTCGATTCAGGGGGCAATCTATGGCTACACCTTC.

The V gene is TRBV15, the J gene TRBJ1-3; a weak D match, TRBD1 (5 bases). Germline V gene lookup returns CDR1 LNHNV and CDR2 YYDKDF (reference sequence). Between the trimmed V and J ends, which lost 5 bases and 4 bases, there was a span of 12 bases. The CDR3 covers 14 residues. The CDR3 spells CATSPDRGGNTIYF. DNA of the CDR3: TGTGCCACCAGCCCTGACCGGGGGGGAAACACCATATATTTT.

The chain employs TRBV30 and TRBJ1-3, with D possibly being TRBD1 (5 bases). Germline V gene data show CDR1 as GTSNPN and CDR2 as SVGIG (reference sequence). The CDR3 totals 14 residues. V was trimmed by 1 base and J by 2 bases, leaving 9 bases between them. The CDR3 DNA is TGTGCCTGGAGTGCCTCGGACACTGGAAACACCATATATTTT. This encodes CAWSASDTGNTIYF.

The rearrangement uses TRBV28 and TRBJ2-2; maybe TRBD2 (5 bases). The CDR3 loop spans 13 amino acids. Germline CDR1 reads MDHEN; CDR2 reads SYDVKM. The CDR3 loop reads CATMAGNTGELFF. The DNA of the CDR3 is TGTGCAACTATGGCGGGGAACACCGGGGAGCTGTTTTTT.